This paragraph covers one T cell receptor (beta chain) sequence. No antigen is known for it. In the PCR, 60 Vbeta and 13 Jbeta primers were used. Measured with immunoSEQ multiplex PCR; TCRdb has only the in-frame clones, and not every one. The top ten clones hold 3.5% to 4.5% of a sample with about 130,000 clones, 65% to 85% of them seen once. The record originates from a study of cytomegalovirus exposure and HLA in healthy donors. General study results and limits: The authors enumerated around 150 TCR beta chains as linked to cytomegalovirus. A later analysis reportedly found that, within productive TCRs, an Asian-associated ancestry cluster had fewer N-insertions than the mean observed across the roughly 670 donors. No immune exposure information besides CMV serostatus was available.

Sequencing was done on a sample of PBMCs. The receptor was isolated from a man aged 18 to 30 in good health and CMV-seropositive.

CDR3: CASSLALNTGELFF. The CDR3 nucleotides read TGCGCCAGCAGCTTGGCATTGAACACCGGGGAGCTGTTTTTT. The J gene is TRBJ2-2, the V gene TRBV5-1; D is undetermined. This CDR3 region has 14 residues. V lost 0 bases and J lost 1, with 4 bases in between. Germline lookup yields CDR1 SGHRS and CDR2 YFSETQ.